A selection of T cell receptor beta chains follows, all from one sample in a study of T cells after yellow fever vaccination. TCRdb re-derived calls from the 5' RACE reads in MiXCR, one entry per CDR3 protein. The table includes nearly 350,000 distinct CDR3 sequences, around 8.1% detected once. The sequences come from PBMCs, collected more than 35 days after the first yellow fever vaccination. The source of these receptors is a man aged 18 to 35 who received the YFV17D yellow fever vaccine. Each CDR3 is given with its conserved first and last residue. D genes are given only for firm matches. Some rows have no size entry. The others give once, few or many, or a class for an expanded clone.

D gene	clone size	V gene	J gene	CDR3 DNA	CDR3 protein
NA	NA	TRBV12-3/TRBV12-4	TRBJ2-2	TGTGCCAGCAGACCTGACACAGGGTCGGGCACCGGGGAGCTGTTTTTT	CASRPDTGSGTGELFF
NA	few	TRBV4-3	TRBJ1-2	TGCGCCAGCAGCCCAGGGGCAGGGGTTAACTATGGCTACACCTTC	CASSPGAGVNYGYTF
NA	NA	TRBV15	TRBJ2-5	TGTGCCACCAGCAGACACGAAGATACCCAGTACTTC	CATSRHEDTQYF
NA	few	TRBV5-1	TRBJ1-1	TGCGCCAGCTTCGCCCGAGGGGAAGGTAGAACCACTGAAGCTTTCTTT	CASFARGEGRTTEAFF
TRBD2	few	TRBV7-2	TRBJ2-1	TGTGCCAGCAGCGCACCGGGACTAGCGGGGAAGCAGTTCTTC	CASSAPGLAGKQFF
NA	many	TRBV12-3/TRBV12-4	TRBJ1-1	TGTGCCAGCAGTTTAGACACTGAAGCTTTCTTT	CASSLDTEAFF
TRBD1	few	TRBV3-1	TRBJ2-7	TGTGCCAGCAGCCAAGTGCAGGGGGCTGAAGACGAGCAGTACTTC	CASSQVQGAEDEQYF
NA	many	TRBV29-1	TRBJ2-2	TGCAGCGTAGGGGGCACCGGGGAGCTGTTTTTT	CSVGGTGELFF
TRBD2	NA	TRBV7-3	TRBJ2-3	TGTGCCAGCAGCCACCCGCGGGGGGTCGGCACAGATACGCAGTATTTT	CASSHPRGVGTDTQYF
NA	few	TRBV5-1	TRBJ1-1	TGCGCCAGGAGGGACCGGAACACTGAAGCTTTCTTT	CARRDRNTEAFF
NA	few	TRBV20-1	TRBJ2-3	TGCAGTGCTAGAGATCCTAGCAGGGGATCAGATACGCAGTATTTT	CSARDPSRGSDTQYF
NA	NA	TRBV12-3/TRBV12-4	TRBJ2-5	TGTGCCAGCAGTCCCGCACGGAGTATGGAAGAGACCCAGTACTTC	CASSPARSMEETQYF
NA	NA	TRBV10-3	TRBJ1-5	TGTGCCATCAGAGCTACAGGGTCCGACCAGCCCCAGCATTTT	CAIRATGSDQPQHF
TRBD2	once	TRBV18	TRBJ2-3	TGTGCCAGCTCCCCTTTGGCGGGGGAGACAGATACGCAGTATTTT	CASSPLAGETDTQYF
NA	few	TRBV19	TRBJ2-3	TGTGCCAGTAGTCTCATGGGGGCTGAAGATACGCAGTATTTT	CASSLMGAEDTQYF
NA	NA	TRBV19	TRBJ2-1	TGTGCCAGTAATTGGGGAGCCGATGAGCAGTTCTTC	CASNWGADEQFF
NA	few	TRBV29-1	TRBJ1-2	TGCAGCGTTGAAGCGTTGGAGGCCGGCTACACCTTC	CSVEALEAGYTF
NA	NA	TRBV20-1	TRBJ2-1	TGCAGTTCTCAGGGAAGTGAGCAGTTCTTC	CSSQGSEQFF
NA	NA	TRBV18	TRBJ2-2	TGTGCCAGCTCACCAAAGGTCGGACCGAACACCGGGGAGCTGTTTTTT	CASSPKVGPNTGELFF
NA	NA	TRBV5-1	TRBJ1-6	TGCGCCAGCAGCTTGGACGACGAGACCCCCCTCCACTTT	CASSLDDETPLHF
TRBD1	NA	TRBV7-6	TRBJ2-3	TGTGCCAGCACTAAACAGGGGGCAAGCACAGATACGCAGTATTTT	CASTKQGASTDTQYF
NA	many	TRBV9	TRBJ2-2	TGTGCCAGCAGCGTAGACAACACCGGGGAGCTGTTTTTT	CASSVDNTGELFF
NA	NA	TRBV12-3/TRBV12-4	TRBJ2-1	TGTGCCAGCACGGACTCGAGGAATGAGCAGTTCTTC	CASTDSRNEQFF
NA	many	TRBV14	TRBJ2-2	TGTGCCAGCAGCCAAGGCTTCTGGGGAGTTCGCGCCGGGGAGCTGTTTTTT	CASSQGFWGVRAGELFF
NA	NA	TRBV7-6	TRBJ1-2	TGTGCCAGCAGCTTAGTGAGGGCCAGGGGTAGGAATGGCTACACCTTC	CASSLVRARGRNGYTF
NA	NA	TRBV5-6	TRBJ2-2	TGTGCCAGCAGCTTGTACCCTTCTTTTAACACCGGGGAGCTGTTTTTT	CASSLYPSFNTGELFF
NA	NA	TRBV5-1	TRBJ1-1	TGCGCCAGCAGCATACTGACAGTGGACACTGAAGCTTTCTTT	CASSILTVDTEAFF
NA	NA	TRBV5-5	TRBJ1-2	TGTGCCAGCAGCCCTGGGCTCCTCTATGGCTACACCTTC	CASSPGLLYGYTF
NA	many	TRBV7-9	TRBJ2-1	TGTGCCAGCAGCTTAACGCCCAATGAGCAGTTCTTC	CASSLTPNEQFF
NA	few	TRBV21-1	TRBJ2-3	TGTGCCAGCAGCGAGCCCTCGGGGGAAGGGGGCACAGATACGCAGTATTTT	CASSEPSGEGGTDTQYF
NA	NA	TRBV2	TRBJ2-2	TGTGCCAGCAGCCCCAGTGACGGGGAGCTGTTTTTT	CASSPSDGELFF
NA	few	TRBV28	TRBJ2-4	TGTGCCAGCAGTGGAGGGGGCGCGGAGGCCAAAAACATTCAGTACTTC	CASSGGGAEAKNIQYF
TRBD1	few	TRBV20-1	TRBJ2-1	TGCAGTGCCAGCCGGGACAGCCTATACAATGAGCAGTTCTTC	CSASRDSLYNEQFF
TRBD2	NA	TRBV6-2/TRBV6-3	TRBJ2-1	TGTGCCAGCAGTACGATGTCAACTAGCGGGGAAAACTACAATGAGCAGTTCTTC	CASSTMSTSGENYNEQFF
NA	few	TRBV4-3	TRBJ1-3	TGCGCCAGCAGCCAAGATGCCCGGGGAGGATCTGGAAACACCATATATTTT	CASSQDARGGSGNTIYF
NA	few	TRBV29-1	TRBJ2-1	TGCAGCGTTGAAGATATCAGGGATGAGCAGTTCTTC	CSVEDIRDEQFF
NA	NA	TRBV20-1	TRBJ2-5	TGCAGTGCTAGCGAAACATCGCGAGGCGGGCAAGAGACCCAGTACTTC	CSASETSRGGQETQYF
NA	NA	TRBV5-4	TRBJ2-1	TGTGCCAACAGCTTGTTTCTTAACAATGAGCAGTTCTTC	CANSLFLNNEQFF
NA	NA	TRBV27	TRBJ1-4	TGTGCCAGCAGTTCCCAGTATAGGGAGAAACTGTTTTTT	CASSSQYREKLFF
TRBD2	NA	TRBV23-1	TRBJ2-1	TGCGCCAGCAGTCCCCCACTAGCGGGGGCGCCTTACAATGAGCAGTTCTTC	CASSPPLAGAPYNEQFF
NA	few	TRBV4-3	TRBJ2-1	TGCGCCAGCAGCCAAGATGGGGCGTACAATGAGCAGTTCTTC	CASSQDGAYNEQFF
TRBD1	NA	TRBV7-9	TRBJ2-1	TGTGCCAGCAGCTTATTCTGGTCAGGGGGTCACAATGAGCAGTTCTTC	CASSLFWSGGHNEQFF
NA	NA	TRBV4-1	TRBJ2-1	TGCGCCAGCAGCCTGACCGACATAACCTACAATGAGCAGTTCTTC	CASSLTDITYNEQFF
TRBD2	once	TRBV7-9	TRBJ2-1	TGTGCCAGCAGCCTCCTACTACGCGGGGGGACCTCGAATGAGCAGTTCTTC	CASSLLLRGGTSNEQFF
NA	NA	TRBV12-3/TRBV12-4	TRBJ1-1	TGTGCCAGCAGTTCAGCCCCACCAGTATTGAACACTGAAGCTTTCTTT	CASSSAPPVLNTEAFF
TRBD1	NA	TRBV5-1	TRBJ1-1	TGCGCCAGCAGCTTGCAGGGGGTCATGAACACTGAAGCTTTCTTT	CASSLQGVMNTEAFF
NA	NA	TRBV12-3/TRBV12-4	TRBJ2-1	TGTGCCAGCAGTCGCCCAGGGAGCTCCAACAATGAGCAGTTCTTC	CASSRPGSSNNEQFF